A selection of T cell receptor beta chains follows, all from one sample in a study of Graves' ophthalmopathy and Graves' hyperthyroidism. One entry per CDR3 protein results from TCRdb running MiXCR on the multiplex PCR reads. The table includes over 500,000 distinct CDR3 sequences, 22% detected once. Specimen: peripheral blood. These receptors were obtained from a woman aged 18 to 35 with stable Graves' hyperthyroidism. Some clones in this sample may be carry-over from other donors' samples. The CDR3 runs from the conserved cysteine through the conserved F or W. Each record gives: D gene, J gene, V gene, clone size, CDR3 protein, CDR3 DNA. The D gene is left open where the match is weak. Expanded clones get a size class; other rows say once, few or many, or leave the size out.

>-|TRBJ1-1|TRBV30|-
CAWSHGAGTMTEAFF
TGTGCCTGGAGTCACGGGGCAGGGACAATGACTGAAGCTTTCTTT
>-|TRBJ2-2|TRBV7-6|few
CASSLAWGANTGELFF
TGTGCCAGCAGCTTAGCGTGGGGGGCGAACACCGGGGAGCTGTTTTTT
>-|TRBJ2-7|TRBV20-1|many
CSARATYEQYF
TGCAGTGCTAGGGCTACCTACGAGCAGTACTTC
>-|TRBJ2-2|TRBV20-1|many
CSARTGLNTGELFF
TGCAGTGCTAGAACCGGACTGAACACCGGGGAGCTGTTTTTT
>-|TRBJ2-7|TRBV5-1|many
CASSWYRDTLGGEQYF
TGCGCCAGCAGCTGGTACCGGGACACACTTGGGGGAGAGCAGTACTTC
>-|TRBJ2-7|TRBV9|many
CASSVDASSYGQYF
TGTGCCAGCAGCGTAGACGCCAGCTCCTACGGGCAGTACTTC
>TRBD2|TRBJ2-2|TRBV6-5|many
CASSYLGSGGAAGELFF
TGTGCCAGCAGTTACTTGGGTAGCGGGGGGGCCGCCGGGGAGCTGTTTTTT
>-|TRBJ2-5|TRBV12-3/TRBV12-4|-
CASSKTTRQETQYF
TGTGCCAGCAGTAAGACGACTAGACAAGAGACCCAGTACTTC
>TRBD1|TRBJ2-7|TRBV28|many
CASRGGSNEQYF
TGTGCCAGCCGAGGGGGCTCCAACGAGCAGTACTTC
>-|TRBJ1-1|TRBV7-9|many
CASSLASTTEAFF
TGTGCCAGCAGCTTAGCGAGTACGACTGAAGCTTTCTTT
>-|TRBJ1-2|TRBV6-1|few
CASNQRELYGYTF
TGTGCCAGCAACCAAAGGGAGTTATATGGCTACACCTTC
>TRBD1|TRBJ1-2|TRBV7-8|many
CASSLRGQGFYGYTF
TGTGCCAGCAGCCTACGGGGACAGGGTTTCTATGGCTACACCTTC
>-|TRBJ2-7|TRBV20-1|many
CSARWQGVGEQYF
TGCAGTGCTAGGTGGCAGGGCGTAGGCGAGCAGTACTTC
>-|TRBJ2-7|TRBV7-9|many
CASSLATGFHEQYF
TGTGCCAGCAGCCTAGCGACAGGGTTCCACGAGCAGTACTTC
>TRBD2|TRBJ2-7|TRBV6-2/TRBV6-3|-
CAIRHSGGYEQYF
TGTGCCATCCGACACAGCGGGGGCTACGAGCAGTACTTC
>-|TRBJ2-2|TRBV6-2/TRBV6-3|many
CASSRDWGTGELFF
TGTGCCAGCAGCCGAGATTGGGGCACCGGGGAGCTGTTTTTT
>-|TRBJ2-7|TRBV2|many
CASSESEDEEQYF
TGTGCCAGCAGTGAATCGGAGGACGAGGAGCAGTACTTC
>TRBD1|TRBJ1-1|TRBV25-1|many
CASSPGTVREAFF
TGTGCCAGCAGTCCCGGGACAGTACGTGAAGCTTTCTTT
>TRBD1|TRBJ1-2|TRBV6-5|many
CASSWDRGGYGYTF
TGTGCCAGCAGTTGGGACAGGGGAGGCTATGGCTACACCTTC
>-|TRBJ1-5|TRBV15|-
CATSSRRGGNQPQHF
TGTGCCACCAGCAGTCGCAGGGGAGGCAATCAGCCCCAGCATTTT
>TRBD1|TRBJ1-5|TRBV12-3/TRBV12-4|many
CASSSGDRNSNQPQHF
TGTGCCAGCAGTTCGGGGGACAGAAATAGCAATCAGCCCCAGCATTTT
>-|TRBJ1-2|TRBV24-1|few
CATSDSGTVSYGYTF
TGTGCCACCAGTGATAGTGGGACCGTGAGTTATGGCTACACCTTC
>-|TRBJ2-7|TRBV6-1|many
CASSTTSREQYF
TGTGCCAGCAGCACCACTAGCCGCGAGCAGTACTTC
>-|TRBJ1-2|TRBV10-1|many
CASSESSGRADYTF
TGCGCCAGCAGTGAGTCTTCGGGCAGGGCTGACTACACCTTC
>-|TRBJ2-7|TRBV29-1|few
CSVEGWEEQYF
TGCAGCGTTGAAGGTTGGGAGGAGCAGTACTTC
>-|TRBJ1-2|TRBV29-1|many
CSATGWGAANGYTF
TGCAGCGCCACTGGATGGGGAGCTGCGAATGGCTACACCTTC
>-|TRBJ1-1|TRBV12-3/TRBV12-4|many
CASSIGGIDTEAFF
TGTGCCAGCAGCATTGGGGGCATCGACACTGAAGCTTTCTTT
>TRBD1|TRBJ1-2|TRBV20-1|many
CSADTSRDRGTSNYGYTF
TGCAGTGCTGATACCAGCCGGGACAGGGGGACGTCAAACTATGGCTACACCTTC
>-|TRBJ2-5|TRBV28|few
CASSLDPGGLQETQYF
TGTGCCAGCAGTTTAGACCCGGGGGGCCTCCAAGAGACCCAGTACTTC
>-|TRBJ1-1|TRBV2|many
CASSDRGRMPEAFF
TGTGCCAGCAGTGATCGGGGGAGGATGCCTGAAGCTTTCTTT
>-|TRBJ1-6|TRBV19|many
CASSICFWCRVDSPLHF
TGTGCCAGTAGTATATGTTTTTGGTGCCGAGTTGATTCACCCCTCCACTTT
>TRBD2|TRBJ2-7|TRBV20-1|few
CSARRTSLGEQYF
TGCAGTGCTAGAAGGACTAGTCTGGGGGAGCAGTACTTC